This T cell receptor (beta chain) is drawn from a study of shared clonotypes between healthy human individuals (dated by TCRdb to the early 2020s). Study-level background: Three men and two women, aged 18 to 49 years, made up the cohort. Libraries were prepared and TCR repertoires were sequenced by different laboratories using diverse techniques, in order to increase sequencing depth and limit assay-specific biases. Each donor's leukapheresis produced roughly between roughly 0.85 and 9.5 billion PBMCs. The study deeply sequenced blood TCR repertoires of several healthy adults to estimate repertoire size and the extent of clonotype sharing between individuals. For each donor, CD4 naive and CD4 memory were each given three plates, CD8 naive was given two plates, and CD8 memory was given one plate.

TCR CDR3 regions were amplified from genomic DNA by multiplex PCR using the deep immunoSEQ assay. Extracted genomic DNA from each cell subset was spread evenly across all wells of several immunoSEQ 96-well plates, with each plate serving as a replicate. For sorted subsets, around 200 ng genomic DNA, equal to 30,000 or so T cell genomes, was loaded into each replicate PCR. Purified libraries were measured with a Qubit 3.0 fluorometer, size-checked on a Bioanalyzer 2100, and measured again with the KAPA Library Quantification kit. A separate single-read 150-cycle Illumina NextSeq 550 flow cell was used to sequence each immunoSEQ 96-well plate. The study's own analysis went as follows. Because only junctional sequences without quality scores were contained in the immunoSEQ output, filtering matching that applied to full-length reads could not be performed. Sequences were annotated with PyIR, a Python wrapper for IgBLAST v1.9, using IMGT germline references to assign V/J genes and CDR3. Reads were filtered out if the reads had weak V/J assignments (E-value above 1e-6), no CDR3, stop codons, out-of-frame junctions, or ambiguous translated residues. V3J clonotypes were defined by identical inferred V gene, J gene, and CDR3 amino acid sequence. Percentage overlap between repertoires was calculated by dividing the number of shared unique clonotypes by the size of the smaller repertoire. Richness of each repertoire was evaluated using RTK rarefaction, the Chao1 estimator, and Recon v2.1 estimates of unobserved clonotypes. Generation probabilities for all TCRbeta clonotypes obtained by the gDNA method from four donors were computed using OLGA. The source is immuneACCESS, and TCRdb retained only in-frame sequences with V and J called. Part of the clones is not carried over; for the studies checked, unresolved V genes explain less than half of this, and the remainder is unexplained. The D gene and trimming were derived from the DNA, and the V and J assignments and clone size from that table. The sample records a few million clones, approximately 93% of which are singletons. The ten largest account for 0.35% to 0.45% of the sample.

Via the germline V gene, CDR1 is KGHSH and CDR2 LQKENI. The junction carries 11 bases between V and J, which are trimmed by 2 bases and 3 bases respectively. Taken from cysteine to phenylalanine, the CDR3 has 15 residues. Kept here is only the CDR3 DNA, which spans 45 bases and is read in frame from base 1. On this clone: The antigen it binds to is not known. Base quality data are lacking; no much larger clone is found one base away.

The donors were healthy, HIV-negative adults who had no recently reported acute infections or vaccinations. Every donor was a Caucasian adult residing in Nashville, Tennessee, USA. CD4+ T cells were enriched through magnetic negative selection, after which naive cells were positively selected on CD45RA and the remaining negative fraction served as the memory subset. Blood was collected by leukapheresis, and PBMCs were isolated by Ficoll-Histopaque density gradient centrifugation and then cryopreserved in liquid nitrogen vapor phase. Purity and quantity of every magnetically sorted T cell population were checked by analytical flow cytometry. Each sorted fraction had its genomic DNA isolated and then quantified by UV absorbance on a Nanodrop 2000c. Beyond this particular receptor, the publication reports: Compared with non-shared clonotypes, the clonotypes found in all four sorted-subset donors had higher generation probabilities. Roughly 5% of naive CD4, 3.5% of naive CD8, around 2.3% of memory CD4, and over 0.35% of memory CD8 clonotypes were shared across several donors. Sampling was restricted to blood, and TCR repertoires in tissues likely differ from the TCR repertoires found in blood. Estimated clonotype richness was generally larger for naive than for memory subsets. Even with the large sequencing depth, rarefaction of the sorted-subset datasets indicated that sequencing was incomplete. The genetic and exposure-history diversity represented was limited by the small number of donors. Based on pairwise subsampling, the degree of clonotype sharing among donors was expected to be affected by sequencing depth.

The receptor's source is a man aged 18 to 29 in good health. Some clones in this sample may be carry-over from other donors' samples. The V and J genes are TRBV18 and TRBJ2-4; TRBD2 is perhaps the D gene, given 6 matching bases. Source material: naive CD4+ T cells from PBMCs. This specimen's cell subset or site label, interpreted: CD45RA+ positively selected. The sequenced DNA: TGTGCCAGCTCACCAACCGGGACTCTCAAAAACATTCAGTACTTC. It translates to CASSPTGTLKNIQYF.